This T cell receptor (beta chain) was documented in a study of technical replicates of blood from a handful of donors. Profiled with immunoSEQ multiplex PCR; TCRdb holds only in-frame clones, not every one. The sample has tens of thousands of clones; 85% to 95% are singletons. The TCR originated in a human donor in good health. The sample taken for sequencing was T cells isolated from PBMCs.

This CDR3 is CAWSVESNQPQHF. In DNA, the CDR3 is TGTGCCTGGAGTGTAGAGAGCAATCAGCCCCAGCATTTT. V and J are TRBV30 and TRBJ1-5; D call uncertain. Germline V CDR1 and CDR2: GTSNPN, SVGIG (reference sequence). The CDR3 totals 13 residues. V was shortened by 0 bases and J by 1 base, with 4 bases between the two germline ends.